This is a list of T cell receptor beta chains from one sample in a study of T cells expressing NK-cell markers. No DNA is given; TCRdb re-called the 5' RACE reads and lists each CDR3 protein once. This listing includes roughly 23,000 distinct CDR3 sequences. Input material: blood T cells: a sorted CD56 or NKG2C T cell subset, CD4+ or CD8+ T cells, or bulk PBMC T cells (not recorded which). Receptors were obtained from a man between 18 and 69 years old in good health. CDR3s include the opening cysteine and the closing phenylalanine or tryptophan. The order of the fields is V gene, CDR3 length, J gene, CDR3 protein.

v_call: TRBV29-1; cdr3_length: 20; j_call: TRBJ2-6; cdr3_aa: CSVEGVIGTGGYRGANVLTF
v_call: TRBV5-1; cdr3_length: 14; j_call: TRBJ2-7; cdr3_aa: CASSSSRFRHEQYF
v_call: TRBV12-3/TRBV12-4; cdr3_length: 14; j_call: TRBJ1-4; cdr3_aa: CASSLSGAGEKLFF
v_call: TRBV18; cdr3_length: 14; j_call: TRBJ1-2; cdr3_aa: CASSPSTGTGGYTF
v_call: TRBV6-1; cdr3_length: 15; j_call: TRBJ2-2; cdr3_aa: CASKTGQRNTGELFF
v_call: TRBV18; cdr3_length: 15; j_call: TRBJ2-5; cdr3_aa: CASSPPGRSQETQYF
v_call: TRBV9; cdr3_length: 15; j_call: TRBJ1-5; cdr3_aa: CASSVDEGAGQPQHF
v_call: TRBV12-3/TRBV12-4; cdr3_length: 15; j_call: TRBJ1-2; cdr3_aa: CASSAWGQEDYGYTF
v_call: TRBV6-5; cdr3_length: 15; j_call: TRBJ1-1; cdr3_aa: CASRYGSGSPFEAFF
v_call: TRBV5-1; cdr3_length: 15; j_call: TRBJ1-5; cdr3_aa: CASSPMDGGNQPQHF
v_call: TRBV7-9; cdr3_length: 15; j_call: TRBJ2-1; cdr3_aa: CASSPRGGVGNEQFF
v_call: TRBV5-6; cdr3_length: 16; j_call: TRBJ2-2; cdr3_aa: CASTSDGGGYGGELFF
v_call: TRBV11-2; cdr3_length: 13; j_call: TRBJ2-7; cdr3_aa: CASSLGRAPGQYF
v_call: TRBV10-3; cdr3_length: 14; j_call: TRBJ1-3; cdr3_aa: CAISEGKRGDTIYF
v_call: TRBV20-1; cdr3_length: 13; j_call: TRBJ2-7; cdr3_aa: CSARTRETYEQYF
v_call: TRBV20-1; cdr3_length: 14; j_call: TRBJ2-1; cdr3_aa: CSAPTSGAYNEQFF
v_call: TRBV6-1; cdr3_length: 14; j_call: TRBJ2-7; cdr3_aa: CASSPVAPAYEQYF
v_call: TRBV7-2; cdr3_length: 15; j_call: TRBJ1-5; cdr3_aa: CASSLAGQRNQPQHF
v_call: TRBV10-3; cdr3_length: 14; j_call: TRBJ1-2; cdr3_aa: CAIRGDRGDYGYTF
v_call: TRBV7-9; cdr3_length: 13; j_call: TRBJ2-2; cdr3_aa: CASSLKATGELFF
v_call: TRBV27; cdr3_length: 14; j_call: TRBJ2-7; cdr3_aa: CASRGLAGDYEQYF
v_call: TRBV29-1; cdr3_length: 17; j_call: TRBJ2-3; cdr3_aa: CSVEVLSGTAWGDTQYF
v_call: TRBV21-1; cdr3_length: 17; j_call: TRBJ1-1; cdr3_aa: CASSKDGRARGTYEAFF
v_call: TRBV7-7; cdr3_length: 15; j_call: TRBJ2-2; cdr3_aa: CASSSTPGLIGELFF
v_call: TRBV4-3; cdr3_length: 15; j_call: TRBJ2-5; cdr3_aa: CASSPRAGFRETQYF
v_call: TRBV4-1; cdr3_length: 15; j_call: TRBJ2-1; cdr3_aa: CASSFGTPRPNEQFF
v_call: TRBV5-6; cdr3_length: 16; j_call: TRBJ2-3; cdr3_aa: CASSSAGRESTDTQYF
v_call: TRBV6-5; cdr3_length: 15; j_call: TRBJ1-2; cdr3_aa: CASSYPQGGSYGYTF
v_call: TRBV28; cdr3_length: 13; j_call: TRBJ1-5; cdr3_aa: CASSSRANQPQHF
v_call: TRBV7-6; cdr3_length: 13; j_call: TRBJ2-3; cdr3_aa: CASSYETADTQYF
v_call: TRBV5-6; cdr3_length: 16; j_call: TRBJ2-1; cdr3_aa: CASSPTRGGSVGEQFF
v_call: TRBV7-2; cdr3_length: 14; j_call: TRBJ2-7; cdr3_aa: CASSRSGQGNEQYF